This T cell receptor (beta chain) comes out of a study of OX40 agonist ivuxolimab in advanced cancers. Turning to the study itself: Participants averaged 60 years of age (range roughly 23 to 90) and were over 75% male.

The investigators sampled blood at baseline, at cycle 4 day 1, and at cycle 7 day 1. V trimming: 1 base; J trimming: 5 bases; junction bases outside the gene matches: 10. The CDR3 has 16 amino acids. The germline CDR1 and CDR2 sequences are SNHLY and FYNNEI. This clone turned up a few times. Clones were sequenced by immunoSEQ multiplex PCR, and TCRdb holds only the in-frame ones, with some missing. Among some 73,000 clones listed, 90% were seen once. This TCR derives from an adult with an advanced solid tumor such as melanoma, head and neck, liver or kidney cancer. J is TRBJ1-2 and V is TRBV2, with 7 positions matching TRBD1. Source: CD4+ or CD8+ T cells sorted from blood, taken in a trial of the OX40 agonist ivuxolimab. The CDR3 DNA is TGTGCCAGCAGTGAAGTGGGGACCGGGACAGCTTATGGCTACACCTTC. This codes for CASSEVGTGTAYGYTF.